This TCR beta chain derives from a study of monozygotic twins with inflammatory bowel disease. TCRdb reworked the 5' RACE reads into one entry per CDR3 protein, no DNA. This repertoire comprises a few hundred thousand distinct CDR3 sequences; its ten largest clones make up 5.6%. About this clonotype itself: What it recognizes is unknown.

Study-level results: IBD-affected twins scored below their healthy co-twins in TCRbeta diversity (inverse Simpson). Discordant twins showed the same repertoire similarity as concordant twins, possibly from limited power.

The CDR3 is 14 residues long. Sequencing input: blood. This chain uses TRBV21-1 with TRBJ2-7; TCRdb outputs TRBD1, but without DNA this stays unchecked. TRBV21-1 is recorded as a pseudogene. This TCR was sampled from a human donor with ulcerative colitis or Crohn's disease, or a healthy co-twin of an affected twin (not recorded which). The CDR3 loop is CASCPRERSYEQYF.